This entry lists 27 T cell receptor beta chains sequenced from one sample in a study of vaccination and CD4 T cells after COVID-19. An Oncomine TCR Beta short-read assay was used to sequence the DNA from cultured CD4+ T cells. From the PCR reads, TCRdb called clonotypes with MiXCR, one entry per CDR3 protein. The sample contains over 14,000 distinct CDR3 sequences, approximately 60% of which appear only once. The antigens of these receptors remain unknown. Treatment noted: approximately 9-day PBMC culture with coronavirus spike peptide pools or control peptides (ViraFEST assay). The specimen was CD4+ T cells from blood, cultured in vitro. The receptor source for this set is a human donor who had recovered from COVID-19.

V and J are TRBV24-1 and TRBJ2-3; D remains unclear. The CDR3 is made up of 15 amino acids. The V and J ends lost 3 bases and 0 bases respectively, with 9 bases between them. The germline V gene has CDR1 KGHDR and CDR2 SFDVKD. The CDR3 here is CATSDAASSTDTQYF. CDR3 DNA: TGTGCCACCAGTGATGCGGCTAGTAGCACAGATACGCAGTATTTT.

This rearrangement joins TRBV12-5 to TRBJ2-5; 9 nucleotides agree with TRBD2. Germline CDR1 reads LGHNT; CDR2 reads FRNRAP. The CDR3 totals 18 residues. V was clipped by 0 bases and J by 1 base; unmatched bases: 9. The CDR3 sequence is CASGLVRLAVYSQETQYF. The CDR3 bases are TGTGCTAGTGGTTTGGTCCGACTAGCGGTCTACTCCCAAGAGACCCAGTACTTC.

This clonotype came up once. This chain uses TRBV6-2 or TRBV6-3 with TRBJ2-5; TRBD2 is a possible D gene (5 bases). CDR1 and CDR2 (germline): MNHEY, SVGEGT. CDR3 length: 15 residues. V was cut by 2 bases and J by 5 bases, with 15 bases left in between. DNA for the CDR3: TGTGCCAGCAGTTACGGAGGACGGGCGGGCGAGACCCAGTACTTC. Protein product: CASSYGGRAGETQYF.

This clonotype is a singleton in its sample. The rearrangement links TRBV10-1 to TRBJ1-1; D ambiguous. Trimming cost V 0 bases and J 6 bases, with 17 bases left between them. The CDR3 covers 16 residues. Germline assignment: CDR1 WNHNN and CDR2 SYGVQD (reference sequence). The CDR3: CASSESRTFLRAEAFF. The DNA for the CDR3 is TGCGCCAGCAGTGAGTCCCGGACCTTCTTGAGGGCTGAAGCTTTCTTT.

This clonotype was counted between two and nine times. The chain links TRBV6-1 to TRBJ1-2, with D possibly TRBD1 on 6 matching bases. This CDR3 has 17 residues. Germline CDR1 MNHNS, CDR2 SASEGT. V lost 1 base and J lost 6, with 21 bases in between. The CDR3 nucleotides are TGTGCCAGCAGTGAAGAGACATTAGGGGGAAAGGGAGATGGCTACACCTTC. Translating gives CASSEETLGGKGDGYTF.

The chain employs TRBV20-1 and TRBJ1-6; D gene uncertain. Between the trimmed V and J ends, which lost 3 bases and 7 bases, there was a span of 7 bases. The CDR3 covers 12 residues. Germline V gives CDR1 DFQATT, CDR2 SNEGSKA (reference sequence). The DNA of the CDR3 is TGCAGTGCTAGGGTCCTGAATTCACCCCTCCACTTT. This encodes CSARVLNSPLHF.

The chain employs TRBV28 and TRBJ1-6; TRBD1 is a possible D gene (5 bases). CDR1 is MDHEN and CDR2 is SYDVKM in the germline V gene. V lost 2 bases to trimming and J lost 7 bases, with 12 bases between them. The CDR3 sequence is 15 residues long. The CDR3 coding sequence is TGTGCCAGCAGTTTAAGGGGACGGGGGAATTCACCCCTCCACTTT. As protein: CASSLRGRGNSPLHF. Variable domain in full (rest from reference TRBV28 and TRBJ1-6): DVKVTQSSRYLVKRTGEKVFLECVQDMDHENMFWYRQDPGLGLRLIYFSYDVKMKEKGDIPEGYSVSREKKERFSLILESASTNQTSMYLCASSLRGRGNSPLHFGNGTRLTVT.

The chain combines TRBV16 with TRBJ2-1, with a possible D match to TRBD2 (5 bases). Germline CDR1 reads KGHSY; CDR2 reads FQNENV. The length of the CDR3 is 12 residues. Between the trimmed V and J ends, which lost 2 bases and 7 bases, there was a span of 6 bases. CDR3 region: CASSQGENEQFF. The DNA for the CDR3 is TGTGCCAGCAGCCAAGGGGAGAATGAGCAGTTCTTC. Combining the CDR3 with reference TRBV16 and TRBJ2-1 gives the whole variable domain GEEVAQTPKHLVRGEGQKAKLYCAPIKGHSYVFWYQQVLKNEFKFLISFQNENVFDETGMPKERFSAKCLPNSPCSLEIQATKLEDSAVYFCASSQGENEQFFGPGTRLTVL.

The chain joins TRBV19 to TRBJ1-3; D ambiguous. The CDR3 consists of 14 residues. Germline CDR1 LNHDA, CDR2 SQIVND (reference sequence). Deletions cut 5 bases from V and 3 bases from J, with 11 bases between. CDR3 sequence reads: CASSERSDGNTIYF. The CDR3 DNA sequence: TGTGCCAGTAGTGAGAGGTCAGATGGAAACACCATATATTTT.

This clonotype was seen more than once but under ten times. The junction and the germline gene differ at one end; a read error may be behind it. The chain has TRBV6-5 and TRBJ1-1; D is uncertain. The CDR3 has 12 residues. Per the germline V gene, CDR1 is MNHEY and CDR2 is SVGAGI. CDR3 nucleotide sequence: TGTGCCAGCAGTTACTCGCCACCTGCGGGAGAATTT. It yields the protein CASSYSPPAGEF.

In its sample, this clonotype was seen a few times. V is TRBV27 and J is TRBJ1-5, with 7 bases lining up with TRBD1. The CDR3 is made up of 14 amino acids. Germline V gene lookup returns CDR1 MNHEY and CDR2 SMNVEV (reference sequence). V lost 2 bases to trimming and J lost 6 bases; unmatched junction nucleotides: 4. The CDR3 protein is CASSLGTETQPQHF. The CDR3 DNA reads TGTGCCAGCAGTTTAGGGACAGAAACTCAGCCCCAGCATTTT.

The genes are TRBV2 and TRBJ2-3, with 13 positions matching TRBD2. Germline V lookup: CDR1 SNHLY, CDR2 FYNNEI. The CDR3 has 15 residues. V was clipped by 4 bases and J by 6 bases; unmatched bases: 4. The CDR3 sequence is CASSGLAGGWDTQYF. The CDR3 nucleotides read TGTGCCAGCAGTGGACTAGCGGGAGGTTGGGATACGCAGTATTTT.

The V call is TRBV20-1, the J call TRBJ2-6; 8 bases line up with TRBD1. CDR1 and CDR2 (germline): DFQATT, SNEGSKA (reference sequence). V lost 2 bases to trimming and J lost 4 bases; unmatched junction nucleotides: 19. The CDR3 runs to 20 residues. CDR3 region: CSARPLRGPQGAPGANVLTF. In nucleotides, the CDR3 is TGCAGTGCTAGACCCTTGAGGGGGCCGCAGGGGGCTCCAGGGGCCAACGTCCTGACTTTC.

The rearrangement uses TRBV27 and TRBJ1-1; 7 nucleotides agree with TRBD1. V shed 4 bases, J shed 5 bases, and the junction held 4 bases outside the gene matches. This CDR3 has 13 amino acids. Germline V gives CDR1 MNHEY, CDR2 SMNVEV (reference sequence). Here the CDR3 DNA reads TGTGCCAGCAGTTACGACAGGGAGACTGAAGCTTTCTTT. Amino acid sequence: CASSYDRETEAFF.

This clonotype was observed a few times. The V call is TRBV20-1, the J call TRBJ1-1, with D possibly TRBD1 on 6 matching bases. The CDR3 extends over 16 amino acids. The germline V gene encodes CDR1 DFQATT and CDR2 SNEGSKA (reference sequence). Trimming shortened V by 0 bases and J by 0 bases, and 14 bases separated the two germline ends. The CDR3: CSARDFRNRVNTEAFF. CDR3 sequence (DNA): TGCAGTGCTAGAGATTTTCGAAACAGGGTGAACACTGAAGCTTTCTTT.

This chain connects TRBV7-2 to TRBJ2-3; 7 bases agree with TRBD1. CDR3 size: 16 residues. With 0 bases clipped from V and 6 bases from J, the junction kept 9 bases outside the gene matches. Per germline, CDR1 SGHTA and CDR2 FQGNSA. The CDR3: CASSLATGVLADTQYF. CDR3 DNA sequence: TGTGCCAGCAGCTTAGCCACAGGGGTGCTGGCGGATACGCAGTATTTT.

This clonotype was seen a few times. The chain joins TRBV20-1 to TRBJ2-7; a possible D gene is TRBD1 (5 bases). Germline loops: CDR1 DFQATT, CDR2 SNEGSKA (reference sequence). This CDR3 is built from 13 residues. V was trimmed by 0 bases and J by 2 bases, leaving 8 bases between them. The CDR3 sequence: CSARDRQPYEQYF. The DNA of the CDR3 is TGCAGTGCTAGAGATAGACAGCCCTACGAGCAGTACTTC.

This clonotype appeared once. The CDR3 loop is CASSSIPFANTGELFF. The CDR3 DNA follows: TGTGCCAGCAGCTCCATTCCGTTCGCGAACACCGGGGAGCTGTTTTTT. The V call is TRBV7-2, the J call TRBJ2-2; no reliable D call. Germline CDR1 reads SGHTA; CDR2 reads FQGNSA. The V and J ends lost 4 bases and 0 bases respectively, with 12 bases between them. This CDR3 spans 16 amino acids.

This clonotype has a handful of counts. The chain has TRBV11-3 and TRBJ1-1; D uncertain. The CDR3 loop spans 17 amino acids. Germline V gene lookup returns CDR1 SGHNT and CDR2 YENEEA. The germline V and J ends were trimmed by 6 bases and 5 bases, with 25 bases remaining between them. Here the CDR3 reads CASSPGGHPLVRTEAFF. The DNA for the CDR3 is TGTGCCAGCAGTCCCGGTGGGCATCCCTTGGTGCGGACTGAAGCTTTCTTT.

This chain links TRBV30 with TRBJ2-3; 8 bases agree with TRBD2. CDR1 is GTSNPN, CDR2 SVGIG, per germline (reference sequence). The CDR3 covers 17 residues. After removal of 3 bases from V and 4 bases from J, the junction contained 15 bases not matched to a gene. CDR3 protein: CAWSIRRGGRRPDTQYF. Written as DNA, the CDR3 is TGTGCCTGGAGCATACGACGGGGGGGGCGTCGTCCAGATACGCAGTATTTT.

A few counts support this clonotype. This rearrangement joins TRBV19 to TRBJ2-7; D is possibly TRBD2 (6 bases). The germline V and J ends were trimmed by 6 bases and 5 bases, with 20 bases remaining between them. The germline V gene encodes CDR1 LNHDA and CDR2 SQIVND (reference sequence). CDR3 length: 15 amino acids. The CDR3 is CASSIKGLPLDEQYF. CDR3 coding DNA: TGTGCCAGTAGCATCAAGGGACTCCCGTTGGACGAGCAGTACTTC. Looking up the rest from reference TRBV19 and TRBJ2-7 gives the full variable domain: DGGITQSPKYLFRKEGQNVTLSCEQNLNHDAMYWYRQDPGQGLRLIYYSQIVNDFQKGDIAEGYSVSREKKESFPLTVTSAQKNPTAFYLCASSIKGLPLDEQYFGPGTRLTVT.

The V call is TRBV24-1, the J call TRBJ1-5; TRBD1 matches 10 bases. With 2 bases clipped from V and 7 bases from J, the junction kept 10 bases outside the gene matches. The V gene's germline CDR1 is KGHDR and CDR2 SFDVKD. CDR3 length equals 17 residues. The CDR3 region has the DNA TGTGCCACCAGTGATTCGGGACAGGGGCCCTCGCGGCAGCCCCAGCATTTT. This encodes CATSDSGQGPSRQPQHF.

J is TRBJ1-1 and V is TRBV20-1, with D possibly TRBD1 on 5 matching bases. Germline V CDR1 and CDR2: DFQATT, SNEGSKA (reference sequence). V was clipped by 5 bases and J by 1 base, with 11 bases between them. CDR3 size: 13 residues. The CDR3 here is CSASDGGNTEAFF. The DNA for the CDR3 is TGCAGTGCTTCGGACGGGGGGAACACTGAAGCTTTCTTT.

This rearrangement joins TRBV19 to TRBJ2-5, with 12 bases lining up with TRBD1. CDR1 is LNHDA, CDR2 SQIVND, per germline (reference sequence). This CDR3 has 14 amino acids. V trimming: 4 bases; J trimming: 4 bases; junction bases outside the gene matches: 1. The CDR3 nucleotides read TGTGCCAGTAGTAGGGACAGGGGGCGAGAGACCCAGTACTTC. It translates to CASSRDRGRETQYF.

This clonotype was seen more than once but under ten times. A much larger clone sits a single nucleotide away, making a read error possible. The J gene is TRBJ2-7, the V gene TRBV2; D may be TRBD2 (6 bases). V was trimmed by 7 bases and J by 0 bases, leaving 13 bases between them. CDR1 and CDR2 from the germline V gene are SNHLY and FYNNEI. CDR3 length equals 14 residues. CDR3 in amino acids: CASNGGGSSYEQYF. CDR3 sequence (DNA): TGTGCCAGCAACGGGGGTGGTAGCTCCTACGAGCAGTACTTC.

This clonotype was seen a single time. The genes are TRBV19 and TRBJ2-4; possibly TRBD1 or TRBD2 for D (5 bases each). Trimming removed 11 bases at V and 6 bases at J, with 11 bases between. Per germline, CDR1 LNHDA and CDR2 SQIVND (reference sequence). This CDR3 is built from 11 residues. The CDR3 region has the DNA TGTGCCTCGGGGCACCGAAACATTCAGTACTTC. As protein: CASGHRNIQYF.

This chain uses TRBV20-1 with TRBJ1-6; D is unresolved. This CDR3 is 16 amino acids long. Germline V CDR1 and CDR2: DFQATT, SNEGSKA (reference sequence). The ends were cut back, 3 bases at V and 6 bases at J, with 18 bases in the middle. The CDR3 is CSARKTSVTSNSPLHF. The CDR3 nucleotides are TGCAGTGCTAGGAAGACCTCGGTTACCTCTAATTCACCCCTCCACTTT.